Listed below are T cell receptor beta chains from one sample, sequenced in a study of read filtering for tumor transcriptome and immune sequencing. In TCRdb, the reads were re-called with MiXCR into one record per CDR3 protein. Here the sample spans tens of thousands of distinct CDR3 sequences, around a fifth being singletons. Sequenced: a population of CD138-negative cells sorted from bone marrow. The source of these receptors is a donor aged 40 or over with multiple myeloma. CDR3s leave out the opening cysteine and the closing phenylalanine or tryptophan.

CDR3aa | v_gene
ASSLVSGGSYNEQF | TRBV5-1
ASSPRTGSSGANVLT | TRBV28
SVGGQAGTDTQY | TRBV29-1
ASSLDGGGGSYNEQF | TRBV5-1
ASSLSNNYGYT | TRBV7-9
ASKGGDIHEQY | TRBV10-2
ASSPAGTPYEQY | TRBV4-2
ASSQDRRQSLAKNIQY | TRBV3-1
ASSQEGGAGGPADTQY | TRBV3-1
ASSLGRSVNQPQH | TRBV7-2
ATSSDWTGGRLDTEAF | TRBV15
SAREPGGSYEQY | TRBV20-1
SAREGARPQH | TRBV20-1
AIRWRELF | TRBV10-3
ASSPRRNRGLNEQF | TRBV28
ASRKTSRSPYNEQF | TRBV2
ASSRGQGGSANTGELF | TRBV6-2/TRBV6-3
ASSIRTGTTSSYEQY | TRBV28
ASSLISGDRRQETQY | TRBV7-9
ASSIQGGNYGYT | TRBV28
ASSQLTGTGGTEAF | TRBV3-1
ASSWAPPGRDTQY | TRBV12-3/TRBV12-4
ASSSVELQF | TRBV7-2
ASRLNGNQPQH | TRBV19
SAREDGQGRFQETQY | TRBV20-1
ASSEEEGRGLGEKLF | TRBV6-1
ASSIRSKGGDTEAF | TRBV19
AISDPLGTNSYEQY | TRBV10-3
ASSVDIRDDTEAF | TRBV9
ASSLGQGNSEAF | TRBV6-1
ASSESGWDQPQH | TRBV10-2
ASSLALSNEQF | TRBV5-4
ASRKGLQETQY | TRBV12-3/TRBV12-4
ASSQQGVGYEQY | TRBV3-1
ASRLQIGSGANVLT | TRBV7-2
ASNLRVGTGGHNEQF | TRBV5-6
SARVPPRGDEQF | TRBV20-1
ASSRERTVSYEQY | TRBV7-6
AWDDSTKASYNEQF | TRBV30
ASSIRDGYTEAF | TRBV13
ANSLAPVGNSPLH | TRBV7-2
SVEDRGQPGEQY | TRBV29-1
SATTSADTQY | TRBV20-1
SVLAGGWTEAF | TRBV29-1
SVAGTGAGETQY | TRBV29-1
ASSPGQLYNEQF | TRBV11-3